The 7 T cell receptor beta chains listed next were all sequenced from one sample in a study of blood T cell repertoires in COVID-19. Measured with immunoSEQ multiplex PCR; TCRdb has only the in-frame clones, and not every one. This sample has 85,000 to 100,000 clones, with less than 85% found just once. The sequenced material came from peripheral blood. These receptors were collected from a man in his fifties who had recovered from COVID-19.

This chain links TRBV6-5 with TRBJ2-6; the D is unclear. This CDR3 has 13 amino acids. Germline CDR1 and CDR2: MNHEY and SVGAGI. V was pared by 6 bases and J by 0 bases, with 3 bases between. Here the CDR3 DNA reads TGTGCCAGCAGACTCTCTGGGGCCAACGTCCTGACTTTC. This gives the protein CASRLSGANVLTF.

The gene calls are TRBV3-1 (or the pseudogene TRBV3-2) and TRBJ2-2; D remains unclear. This CDR3 comprises 14 residues. The germline CDR1 and CDR2 sequences are LGHDT and YNNKEL (reference sequence). V was trimmed by 1 base and J by 5 bases, leaving 8 bases between them. This CDR3 is CASSQGRGTGELFF. Here the CDR3 DNA reads TGTGCCAGCAGCCAAGGACGAGGTACCGGGGAGCTGTTTTTT.

This chain links TRBV7-3 with TRBJ1-1; D gene ambiguous. Between the trimmed V and J ends, which lost 5 bases and 1 base, there was a span of 11 bases. CDR1 and CDR2 from the germline V gene are SGHTA and FQGTGA. This CDR3 is built from 14 residues. In DNA form, the CDR3 reads TGTGCCAGCAGCCCCAGCGGGTGGAACACTGAAGCTTTCTTT. As protein: CASSPSGWNTEAFF. Complete variable domain (other parts from reference TRBV7-3 and TRBJ1-1): GAGVSQTPSNKVTEKGKYVELRCDPISGHTALYWYRQSLGQGPEFLIYFQGTGAADDSGLPNDRFFAVRPEGSVSTLKIQRTERGDSAVYLCASSPSGWNTEAFFGQGTRLTVV.

The rearrangement links TRBV10-2 to TRBJ2-3, with 7 bases that match TRBD1. The CDR3 is 15 amino acids. V trimming: 6 bases; J trimming: 0 bases; junction bases outside the gene matches: 6. CDR1 and CDR2 from the germline V gene are WSHSY and SAAADI. CDR3 bases: TGCGCCAGCAGACAGGGGACGACTAGCACAGATACGCAGTATTTT. The encoded protein is CASRQGTTSTDTQYF.

The chain carries TRBV6-6 and TRBJ2-7, with 8 nucleotides matching TRBD1. Germline CDR1 MNHNY, CDR2 SVGAGI (reference sequence). CDR3 size: 15 residues. J lost 0 bases, V lost 6 bases, and 7 bases had no gene match. The CDR3 sequence is CASRSGTGFSYEQYF. The CDR3 DNA sequence: TGTGCCAGCAGATCTGGGACAGGTTTCTCCTACGAGCAGTACTTC.

This sequence joins TRBV20-1 and TRBJ2-5; 14 bases line up with TRBD2. The germline gives CDR1 DFQATT, CDR2 SNEGSKA (reference sequence). The CDR3 has 16 residues. V was pared by 3 bases and J by 4 bases, with 7 bases of the junction left unmatched. CDR3 DNA: TGCAGTGCTAGTGGCCCCGGGACTAGCGGGGGAGAGACCCAGTACTTC. This codes for CSASGPGTSGGETQYF.

This clone was seen just once. The gene calls are TRBV5-5 and TRBJ2-7, with D possibly being TRBD2 (6 bases). Germline-derived CDR1 and CDR2 are SGHKS and YYEKEE (reference sequence). The CDR3 covers 15 residues. Trimming took off 0 bases at V and 2 bases at J, with 12 bases between the two ends. The CDR3 nucleotides read TGTGCCAGCAGCTTGGGGGCAGGGAGGACCTACGAGCAGTACTTC. It is translated as CASSLGAGRTYEQYF.